The 20 T cell receptor beta chains below all came from one sample that was sequenced in a study of blood T cells in healthy people across ages. Alongside a J-beta primer mix, a sample-barcoded 5' primer served in a second PCR lasting about 7 to 12 cycles. TCRdb analysed the 5' RACE reads with MiXCR anew, one entry per CDR3 protein. The sample contains 1,500,000 or so distinct CDR3 sequences, around 59% of which appear only once. The sample was blood. These receptors came from a man between 18 and 35 years old in good health.

The V call is TRBV6-1, the J call TRBJ1-1; D is unresolved. CDR1 MNHNS and CDR2 SASEGT come from the germline V gene. V lost 2 bases to trimming and J lost 1 base, with 8 bases between them. The CDR3 has 14 residues. The CDR3 sequence is CASSESGANTEAFF. CDR3 sequence (DNA): TGTGCCAGCAGTGAATCGGGAGCGAACACTGAAGCTTTCTTT.

The chain uses TRBV12-3 or TRBV12-4 and TRBJ1-5, with D uncertain. The CDR3 contains 13 residues. V lost 5 bases to trimming and J lost 6 bases, with 11 bases between them. In nucleotides, the CDR3 is TGTGCCAGCAGTGTGGCGGGGAGTCAGCCCCAGCATTTT. This translates into CASSVAGSQPQHF.

V is TRBV25-1 and J is TRBJ2-4, with D possibly TRBD2 on 6 matching bases. The J call is uncertain, as TRBJ2-7 better fits the DNA end. The CDR3 sequence is 16 residues long. In germline, CDR1 is MGHDK, CDR2 SYGVNS. CDR3 residues: CASSEPSAGTLYEQYF. The CDR3, as DNA: TGTGCCAGCAGTGAACCCTCGGCGGGAACCTTATACGAGCAGTACTTC.

The sample holds a few counts of this clonotype. The V gene is TRBV10-3, the J gene TRBJ1-4; D unclear. CDR3 size: 12 residues. V lost 0 bases to trimming and J lost 8 bases, with 4 bases between them. CDR1 ENHRY and CDR2 SYGVKD come from the germline V gene. DNA for the CDR3: TGTGCCATCAGTGAGTCAACGGAAAAACTGTTTTTT. It translates to CAISESTEKLFF.

The chain couples TRBV4-1 to TRBJ2-7, with D perhaps matching TRBD1 or TRBD2 (5 bases each). V lost 1 base and J lost 5, with 18 bases in between. CDR1 MGHRA and CDR2 YSYEKL come from the germline V gene. The CDR3 consists of 16 residues. DNA of the CDR3: TGCGCCAGCAGCCAAGGACCGGGACCCTCTTTTCACGAGCAGTACTTC. As protein: CASSQGPGPSFHEQYF.

V gene TRBV20-1 combines with J gene TRBJ1-1; a possible D gene is TRBD1 (5 bases). Trimming left V 0 bases short and J 1 base short, with 12 bases between. Germline V gene sequence: CDR1 DFQATT, CDR2 SNEGSKA (reference sequence). CDR3 size: 15 residues. This CDR3 is CSAREAGRGNTEAFF. CDR3 in DNA: TGCAGTGCTAGAGAGGCAGGAAGGGGGAACACTGAAGCTTTCTTT.

The table lists this clonotype with a few counts. The chain couples TRBV7-9 to TRBJ2-2; D is unclear. Trimming stripped 1 base from V and 1 base from J, with 4 bases between. Germline CDR1 reads SEHNR; CDR2 reads FQNEAQ (reference sequence). This CDR3 region has 14 residues. The CDR3 region has the DNA TGTGCCAGCAGCTTAGAGCAGAACACCGGGGAGCTGTTTTTT. It encodes CASSLEQNTGELFF.

The V call is TRBV4-1, the J call TRBJ2-7; 7 nucleotides match TRBD1. Unmatched junction bases numbered 19, after V lost 4 bases and J lost 7 bases. Germline lookup yields CDR1 MGHRA and CDR2 YSYEKL. The CDR3 sequence is 17 residues long. CDR3 sequence reads: CASSPLAAGGYAGEQYF. CDR3 in DNA: TGCGCCAGCAGCCCCCTCGCAGCAGGGGGTTACGCCGGTGAGCAGTACTTC.

This clonotype occurred once. The CDR3 DNA is TGTGCCAGCAGCTTAGCTTTCTCGACAGGTTACAATGAGCAGTTCTTC. It translates to CASSLAFSTGYNEQFF. The rearrangement uses TRBV7-2 and TRBJ2-1; a possible D gene is TRBD1 (6 bases). The CDR3 covers 16 residues. Trimming cost V 0 bases and J 4 bases, with 13 bases left between them. CDR1 and CDR2 (germline): SGHTA, FQGNSA.

The chain carries TRBV11-2 and TRBJ2-7; unclear D gene. The V end lost 6 bases, the J end lost 3 bases, and 12 bases lay between the germline ends. The CDR3 consists of 13 residues. CDR1 is SGHAT, CDR2 FQNNGV, per germline. This chain's CDR3 is CASRPDTYYEQYF. Written as DNA, the CDR3 is TGTGCCAGCAGACCCGACACCTACTACGAGCAGTACTTC.

This clonotype was detected only a few times. The rearrangement joins TRBV20-1 to TRBJ2-7, with D perhaps matching TRBD1 (5 bases). V was trimmed by 3 bases and J by 6 bases, leaving 18 bases between them. Germline assignment: CDR1 DFQATT and CDR2 SNEGSKA (reference sequence). The CDR3 spans 14 residues. CDR3 amino acids: CSARRAGYLGEQYF. CDR3 in DNA: TGCAGTGCTAGGCGTGCAGGGTACCTAGGCGAGCAGTACTTC.

This clonotype was seen a handful of times. This rearrangement joins TRBV27 to TRBJ2-3; D is undetermined. The V gene's germline CDR1 is MNHEY and CDR2 SMNVEV (reference sequence). The CDR3 contains 13 residues. Between the trimmed V and J ends, which lost 5 bases and 6 bases, there was a span of 12 bases. The CDR3: CASSPFAGDTQYF. CDR3 nucleotides: TGTGCCAGCAGTCCATTCGCCGGGGATACGCAGTATTTT.

The DNA of the CDR3 is TGCAGTGCTAGAGTCACCTTGGGCGGGGGGACACAAGCCAAAAACATTCAGTACTTC. Amino acids: CSARVTLGGGTQAKNIQYF. V and J are TRBV20-1 and TRBJ2-4, with 8 bases aligning to TRBD2. The germline gives CDR1 DFQATT, CDR2 SNEGSKA (reference sequence). V lost 1 base to trimming and J lost 0 bases; unmatched junction nucleotides: 14. The CDR3 runs 19 residues.

The V and J genes are TRBV20-1 and TRBJ1-1; 9 bases line up with TRBD1. The CDR3 contains 14 residues. With 5 bases clipped from V and 5 bases from J, the junction kept 9 bases outside the gene matches. Germline CDR1 DFQATT, CDR2 SNEGSKA (reference sequence). The CDR3, as DNA: TGCAGTGCTGCCCCGGACAGGGGTATTACTGAAGCTTTCTTT. Protein: CSAAPDRGITEAFF.

This clonotype was found a few times. The chain couples TRBV29-1 to TRBJ1-1; perhaps TRBD1 as D (5 bases). V dropped 7 bases and J dropped 1 base, with 16 bases sitting between them. CDR3 length: 14 amino acids. Germline values: CDR1 SQVTM, CDR2 ANQGSEA. CDR3 residues: CSARNGRENTEAFF. DNA of the CDR3: TGCAGCGCCCGAAATGGCAGGGAGAACACTGAAGCTTTCTTT.

A few counts support this clonotype. CDR3 sequence reads: CASSLASGVYEQYF. The CDR3 coding sequence is TGTGCCAGCAGTTTAGCTAGCGGAGTCTACGAGCAGTACTTC. This sequence joins TRBV12-3 or TRBV12-4 and TRBJ2-4; possible D gene TRBD2, 6 bases. The end of the DNA aligns better with TRBJ2-7, so the J call may be wrong. This CDR3 is 14 amino acids long.

This sequence joins TRBV25-1 and TRBJ1-6, with no clear D. V lost 3 bases, J lost 10 bases, and 13 bases lay in between. Germline CDR1 reads MGHDK; CDR2 reads SYGVNS. The CDR3 consists of 14 residues. CDR3 sequence: CASSDEVVYSPLHF. In DNA form, the CDR3 reads TGTGCCAGCAGTGACGAGGTCGTATACTCACCCCTCCACTTT.

The chain is built from TRBV15 and TRBJ2-4; the match to TRBD2 covers 7 bases. The J call is uncertain, as TRBJ2-7 better fits the DNA end. The CDR3 extends over 15 amino acids. Germline CDR1 reads LNHNV; CDR2 reads YYDKDF (reference sequence). For the CDR3, the DNA is TGTGCCACCAGCACTAGGGCTAGCGGAACCTACGAGCAGTACTTC. This encodes CATSTRASGTYEQYF.

The chain joins TRBV7-9 to TRBJ2-1, with D uncertain. Germline V CDR1 and CDR2: SEHNR, FQNEAQ (reference sequence). The V end was cut by 3 bases, the J end by 4 bases, with 13 bases between. This CDR3 contains 15 residues. Written as DNA, the CDR3 is TGTGCCAGCAGCTTGCTCGAGAGCGCGTACAATGAGCAGTTCTTC. It codes for CASSLLESAYNEQFF.

The chain carries TRBV13 and TRBJ1-2; a weak D match, TRBD1 (5 bases). Looked up from germline, CDR1 is PRHDT and CDR2 is FYEKMQ (reference sequence). This CDR3 is built from 13 residues. The V end lost 3 bases, the J end lost 4 bases, and 9 bases lay between the germline ends. The CDR3 is CASSFPRAYGYTF. The CDR3 region has the DNA TGTGCCAGCAGCTTTCCCAGGGCCTATGGCTACACCTTC.